The source of this T cell receptor beta chain is a study of T cell responses to AZD1222 COVID-19 vaccine. Overall study findings and caveats: Donors skewed white British and female; clonal diversity was possibly underestimated. Seropositive AZD1222 recipients at baseline numbered only six or seven. Regions 160-218 and 743-854 dominated among vaccine-associated CD4 TCRs spanning spike.

V lost 0 bases to trimming and J lost 6 bases, with 8 bases between them. CDR1 and CDR2 (germline): SGHAT, FQNNGV. This CDR3 region has 14 residues. As concerns this clone: What it binds is not known.

Data came from immunoSEQ multiplex PCR; TCRdb stores just in-frame clones and leaves some out. The data show over 50,000 clones, about four fifths seen once. V gene TRBV11-2 combines with J gene TRBJ1-4; D is undetermined. The input for sequencing was peripheral blood, taken 28 days after the second AZD1222 dose. The TCR comes from an adult who received the AZD1222 COVID-19 vaccine. Here the CDR3 reads CASSLDRLHEKLFF. CDR3 coding DNA: TGTGCCAGCAGCTTAGACAGGCTTCATGAAAAACTGTTTTTT.